The 8 T cell receptor beta chains below were found in one sample sequenced in a study of blood T cell repertoires in COVID-19. Libraries were prepared by immunoSEQ multiplex PCR; TCRdb keeps only in-frame clonotypes and omits some of them. The sample lists about 190,000 clones; 84% were seen once. The source material was peripheral blood. Every receptor here comes from a woman between 65 and 79 years old with active or convalescent COVID-19.

J is TRBJ2-2 and V is TRBV19, with D possibly matching TRBD2 (5 bases). The CDR3 is made up of 17 amino acids. V lost 10 bases to trimming and J lost 2 bases, with 23 bases between them. CDR1 LNHDA and CDR2 SQIVND come from the germline V gene (reference sequence). CDR3: CATTFMGSRTNTGELFF. DNA for the CDR3: TGTGCCACAACTTTTATGGGGAGCAGGACTAACACCGGGGAGCTGTTTTTT.

The chain joins TRBV18 to TRBJ1-4, with D unresolved. The CDR3 is made up of 16 amino acids. V lost 2 bases to trimming and J lost 2 bases, with 12 bases between them. Germline-derived CDR1 and CDR2 are KGHSH and LQKENI. CDR3 nucleotide sequence: TGTGCCAGCTCACCATCGTACACCTCCACTAATGAAAAACTGTTTTTT. Amino acids: CASSPSYTSTNEKLFF.

This chain uses TRBV6-2 or TRBV6-3 with TRBJ2-5; TRBD2 agrees at 14 bases. V shed 3 bases and J 0 bases; nucleotides not matched to a gene: 6. The CDR3 spans 18 residues. CDR1 and CDR2 (germline): MNHEY, SVGEGT. CDR3 DNA: TGTGCCAGCAGTTATAGACTAGCGGGAGGGCTGTACCAAGAGACCCAGTACTTC. This encodes CASSYRLAGGLYQETQYF.

The V call is TRBV6-5, the J call TRBJ2-3; D perhaps matches TRBD2 (6 bases). The CDR3 runs to 12 residues. Trimming took off 6 bases at V and 2 bases at J, with 6 bases between the two ends. Germline CDR1 MNHEY, CDR2 SVGAGI. CDR3 nucleotide sequence: TGTGCCAGCAGGGACTACACAGATACGCAGTATTTT. It specifies CASRDYTDTQYF.

Here the CDR3 DNA reads TGTGCCACACAGGTCGGTAATTCGGGTACGGACATTCAGTACTTC. Protein sequence: CATQVGNSGTDIQYF. The chain links TRBV2 to TRBJ2-4, with D maybe TRBD1 (5 bases). V was shortened by 10 bases and J by 8 bases, with 24 bases between the two germline ends. CDR3 length equals 15 residues. From germline, CDR1 is SNHLY and CDR2 FYNNEI.

The chain joins TRBV5-1 to TRBJ2-1, with TRBD1 as a possible D gene (6 bases). This CDR3 region has 14 residues. The V gene lost 2 bases and the J gene lost 6 bases, with 12 bases spanning the gap. Germline V CDR1 and CDR2: SGHRS, YFSETQ. For the CDR3, the DNA is TGCGCCAGCAGCTTACAGGGTCTGGCCAATGAGCAGTTCTTC. Translating it yields CASSLQGLANEQFF.

This sequence joins TRBV19 and TRBJ2-2, with 10 bases fitting TRBD1. Germline CDR1 reads LNHDA; CDR2 reads SQIVND (reference sequence). The CDR3 is 17 residues long. Trimming took 3 bases from V and 5 from J; bases not matched to a gene: 9. The CDR3 coding sequence is TGTGCCAGTAGTATCCTATCTCGGACAGGGGGGACCGGGGAGCTGTTTTTT. Translating gives CASSILSRTGGTGELFF.

The V call is TRBV28, the J call TRBJ1-6; no clear D. Germline values: CDR1 MDHEN, CDR2 SYDVKM. The CDR3 contains 13 residues. The germline V and J ends were trimmed by 6 bases and 7 bases, with 10 bases remaining between them. The CDR3 sequence is CASRGSFNSPLHF. The CDR3 DNA sequence: TGTGCCAGCAGGGGCAGCTTCAATTCACCCCTCCACTTT.